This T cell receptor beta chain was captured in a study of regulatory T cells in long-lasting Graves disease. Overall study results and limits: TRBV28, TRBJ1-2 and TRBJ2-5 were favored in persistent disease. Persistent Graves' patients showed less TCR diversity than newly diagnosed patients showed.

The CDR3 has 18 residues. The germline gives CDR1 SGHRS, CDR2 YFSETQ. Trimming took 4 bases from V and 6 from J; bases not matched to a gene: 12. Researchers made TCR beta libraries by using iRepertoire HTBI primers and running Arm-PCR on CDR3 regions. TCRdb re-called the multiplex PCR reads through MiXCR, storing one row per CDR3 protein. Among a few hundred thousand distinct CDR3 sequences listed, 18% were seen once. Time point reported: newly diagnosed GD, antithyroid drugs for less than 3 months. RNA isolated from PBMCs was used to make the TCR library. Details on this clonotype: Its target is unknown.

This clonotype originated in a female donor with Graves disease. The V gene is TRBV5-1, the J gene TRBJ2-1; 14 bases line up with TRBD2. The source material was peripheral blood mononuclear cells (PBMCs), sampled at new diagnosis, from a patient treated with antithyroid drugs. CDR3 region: CASSPRTSGRQHFNEQFF. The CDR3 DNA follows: TGCGCCAGCAGCCCTCGGACTAGCGGGAGGCAACATTTCAATGAGCAGTTCTTC.